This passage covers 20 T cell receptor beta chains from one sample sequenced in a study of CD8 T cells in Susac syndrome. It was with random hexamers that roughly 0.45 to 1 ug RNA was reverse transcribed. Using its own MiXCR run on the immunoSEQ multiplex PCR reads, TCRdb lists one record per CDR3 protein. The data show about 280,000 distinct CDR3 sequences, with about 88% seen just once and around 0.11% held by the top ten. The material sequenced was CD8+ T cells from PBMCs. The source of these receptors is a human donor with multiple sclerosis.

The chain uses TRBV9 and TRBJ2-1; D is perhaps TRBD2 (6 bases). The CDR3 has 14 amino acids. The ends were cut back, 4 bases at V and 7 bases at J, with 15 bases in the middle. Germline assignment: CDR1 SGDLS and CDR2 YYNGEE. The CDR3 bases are TGTGCCAGCAGCACCGGGGGTCGTATGAATGAGCAGTTCTTC. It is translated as CASSTGGRMNEQFF.

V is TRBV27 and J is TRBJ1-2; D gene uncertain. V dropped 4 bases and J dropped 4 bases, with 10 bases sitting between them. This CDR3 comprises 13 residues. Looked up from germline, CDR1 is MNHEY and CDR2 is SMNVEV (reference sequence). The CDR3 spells CASSSDVLYGYTF. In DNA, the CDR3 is TGTGCCAGCAGTTCCGACGTCCTCTATGGCTACACCTTC.

The DNA of the CDR3 is TGCAGTGCCGTTTCGGGTGAGCTCTACGAGCAGTACTTC. The encoded protein is CSAVSGELYEQYF. This rearrangement joins TRBV20-1 to TRBJ2-7, with D unclear. Germline V CDR1 and CDR2: DFQATT, SNEGSKA (reference sequence). This CDR3 region has 13 residues. The V gene lost 6 bases and the J gene lost 3 bases, with 15 bases spanning the gap.

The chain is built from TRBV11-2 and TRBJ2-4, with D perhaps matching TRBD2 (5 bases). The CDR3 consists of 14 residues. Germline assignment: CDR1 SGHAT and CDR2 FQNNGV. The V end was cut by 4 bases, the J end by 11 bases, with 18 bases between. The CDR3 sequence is CASSSRGGWSVQYF. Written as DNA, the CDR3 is TGTGCCAGCAGCTCCCGAGGAGGCTGGAGCGTTCAGTACTTC.

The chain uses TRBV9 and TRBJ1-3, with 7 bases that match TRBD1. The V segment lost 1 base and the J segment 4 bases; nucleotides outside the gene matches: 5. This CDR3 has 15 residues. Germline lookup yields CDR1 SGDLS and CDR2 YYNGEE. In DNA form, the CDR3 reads TGTGCCAGCAGCGTAAATACAGGGGCCGGAAACACCATATATTTT. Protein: CASSVNTGAGNTIYF.

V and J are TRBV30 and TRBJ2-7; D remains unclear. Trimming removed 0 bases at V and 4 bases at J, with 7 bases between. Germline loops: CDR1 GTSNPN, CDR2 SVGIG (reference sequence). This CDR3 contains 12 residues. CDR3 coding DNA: TGTGCCTGGAGTGTACAGCCTTACGAGCAGTACTTC. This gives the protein CAWSVQPYEQYF.

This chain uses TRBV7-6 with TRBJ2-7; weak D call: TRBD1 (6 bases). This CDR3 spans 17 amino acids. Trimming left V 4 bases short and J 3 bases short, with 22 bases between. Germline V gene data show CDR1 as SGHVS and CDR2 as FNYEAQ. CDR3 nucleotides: TGTGCCAGCAGCTCCGCCGATGGAGACGAGGGGGTCTACGAGCAGTACTTC. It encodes CASSSADGDEGVYEQYF.

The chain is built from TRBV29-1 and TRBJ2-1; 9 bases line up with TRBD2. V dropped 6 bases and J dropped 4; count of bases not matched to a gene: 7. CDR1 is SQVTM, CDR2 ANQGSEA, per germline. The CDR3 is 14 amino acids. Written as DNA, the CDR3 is TGCAGCGTCCGAGGACTAGCGAATTACAATGAGCAGTTCTTC. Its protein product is CSVRGLANYNEQFF.

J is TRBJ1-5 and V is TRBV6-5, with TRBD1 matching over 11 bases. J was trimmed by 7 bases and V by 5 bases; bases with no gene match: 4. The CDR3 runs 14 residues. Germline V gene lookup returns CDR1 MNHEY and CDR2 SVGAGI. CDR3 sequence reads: CASSRDRGRQPQHF. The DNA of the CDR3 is TGTGCCAGCAGTCGGGACAGGGGGAGACAGCCCCAGCATTTT.

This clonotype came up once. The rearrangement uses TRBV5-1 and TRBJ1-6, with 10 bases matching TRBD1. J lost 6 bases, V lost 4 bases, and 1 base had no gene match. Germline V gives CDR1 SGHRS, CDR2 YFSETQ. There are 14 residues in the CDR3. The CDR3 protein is CASSGTGVNSPLHF. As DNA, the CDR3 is TGCGCCAGCAGCGGGACAGGGGTTAATTCACCCCTCCACTTT.

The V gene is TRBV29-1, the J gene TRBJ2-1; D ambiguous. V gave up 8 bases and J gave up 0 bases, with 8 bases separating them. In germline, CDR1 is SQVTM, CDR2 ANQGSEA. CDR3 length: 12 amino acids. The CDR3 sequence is CSFGYSYNEQFF. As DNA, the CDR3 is TGCAGCTTCGGTTACTCCTACAATGAGCAGTTCTTC.

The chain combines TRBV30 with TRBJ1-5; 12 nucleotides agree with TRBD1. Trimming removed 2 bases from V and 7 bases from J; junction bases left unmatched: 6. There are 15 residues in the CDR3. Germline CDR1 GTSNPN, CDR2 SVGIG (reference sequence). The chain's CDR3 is CAWSPVGQGAQPQHF. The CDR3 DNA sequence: TGTGCCTGGAGTCCGGTGGGACAGGGGGCCCAGCCCCAGCATTTT.

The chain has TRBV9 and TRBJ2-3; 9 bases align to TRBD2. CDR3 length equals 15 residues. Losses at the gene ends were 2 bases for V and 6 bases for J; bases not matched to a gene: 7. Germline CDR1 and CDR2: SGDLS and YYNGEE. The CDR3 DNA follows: TGTGCCAGCAGCGTGGGTAGCGGGAGTCGGGATACGCAGTATTTT. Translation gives CASSVGSGSRDTQYF.

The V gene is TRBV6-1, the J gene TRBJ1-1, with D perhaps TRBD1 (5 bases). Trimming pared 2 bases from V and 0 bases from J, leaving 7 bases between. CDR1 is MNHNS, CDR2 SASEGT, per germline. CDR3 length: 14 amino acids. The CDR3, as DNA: TGTGCCAGCAGTGAACGGGGGGTGAACACTGAAGCTTTCTTT. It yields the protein CASSERGVNTEAFF.

The DNA of the CDR3 is TGTGCCAGCAGTTTATCCGCCGGGACAGGGGGCTACGAGCAGTACTTC. Amino acids: CASSLSAGTGGYEQYF. This chain connects TRBV27 to TRBJ2-7, with 11 bases identical to TRBD1. V shed 0 bases, J shed 3 bases, and the junction held 4 bases outside the gene matches. CDR1 MNHEY and CDR2 SMNVEV come from the germline V gene (reference sequence). This CDR3 comprises 16 residues.

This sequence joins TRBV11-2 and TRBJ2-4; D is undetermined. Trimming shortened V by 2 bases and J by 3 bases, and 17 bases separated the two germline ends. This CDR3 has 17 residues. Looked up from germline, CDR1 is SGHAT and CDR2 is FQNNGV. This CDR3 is CASSLFLPSTGKNIQYF. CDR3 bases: TGTGCCAGCAGCTTATTTCTTCCGAGTACTGGCAAAAACATTCAGTACTTC.

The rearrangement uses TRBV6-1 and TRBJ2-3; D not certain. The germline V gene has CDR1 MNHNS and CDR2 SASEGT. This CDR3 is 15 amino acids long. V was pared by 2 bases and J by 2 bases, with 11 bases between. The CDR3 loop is CASSELRLFTDTQYF. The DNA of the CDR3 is TGTGCCAGCAGTGAATTAAGACTTTTCACAGATACGCAGTATTTT.

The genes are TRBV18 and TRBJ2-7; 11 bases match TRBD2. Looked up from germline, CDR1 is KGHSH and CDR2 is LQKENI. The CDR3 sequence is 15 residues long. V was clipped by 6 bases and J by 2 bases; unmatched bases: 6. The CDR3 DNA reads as TGTGCCAGCTCCCTGCAACTAGCGGGGGCCTACGAGCAGTACTTC. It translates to CASSLQLAGAYEQYF.

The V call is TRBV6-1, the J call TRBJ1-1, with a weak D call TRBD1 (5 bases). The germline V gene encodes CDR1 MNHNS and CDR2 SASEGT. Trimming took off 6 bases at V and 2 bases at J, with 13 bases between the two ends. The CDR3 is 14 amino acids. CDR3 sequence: CASSLKTDNTEAFF. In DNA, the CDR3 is TGTGCCAGCAGCCTCAAGACAGATAACACTGAAGCTTTCTTT.

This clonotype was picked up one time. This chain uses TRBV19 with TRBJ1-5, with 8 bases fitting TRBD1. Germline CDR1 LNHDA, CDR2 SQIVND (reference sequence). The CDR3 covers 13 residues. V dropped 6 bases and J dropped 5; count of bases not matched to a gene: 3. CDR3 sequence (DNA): TGTGCCAGTAGAACGACAGGGGATCAGCCCCAGCATTTT. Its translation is CASRTTGDQPQHF.